Listed here are 23 T cell receptor beta chains from one sample, sequenced in a study of beta chain features in type 1 diabetes. Study outcomes and limitations: Among patients with Type 1 diabetes, TCRB CDR3s were moderately but significantly shorter in every one of the four CD4+ subsets.

The sequenced template was cDNA made from the entire isolated RNA. Sequencing was performed with immunoSEQ multiplex PCR; in TCRdb, only in-frame clones are kept and a portion is missing. The data hold under 300,000 clones, with approximately 13% observed a single time. These receptors' targets are unknown. Sequencing was done on a sample of naive CD4+ T cells from blood. Receptors originate from a man between 25 and 39 years old with type 1 diabetes.

This clone came up a few times. In nucleotides, the CDR3 is TGCGCCAGCAGCTTAGGAGCGGGACTTGAGGAGCTGTTTTTT. Translation: CASSLGAGLEELFF. The J gene is TRBJ2-2, the V gene TRBV5-1; TRBD2 matches 7 bases. V gave up 2 bases and J gave up 10 bases; unmatched junction bases: 8. The germline gives CDR1 SGHRS, CDR2 YFSETQ. The CDR3 runs 14 residues.

CDR3 sequence: CASSSGAQETQYF. CDR3 DNA sequence: TGTGCCAGCAGCAGCGGGGCACAAGAGACCCAGTACTTC. The rearrangement joins TRBV7-2 to TRBJ2-5; TRBD2 matches at 7 bases. The CDR3 totals 13 residues. The V gene's germline CDR1 is SGHTA and CDR2 FQGNSA. The V segment lost 5 bases and the J segment 2 bases; nucleotides outside the gene matches: 2.

J is TRBJ2-7 and V is TRBV6-5, with TRBD1 matching 10 bases. The CDR3 consists of 15 residues. J was trimmed by 4 bases and V by 0 bases; bases with no gene match: 3. Germline CDR1 and CDR2: MNHEY and SVGAGI. In DNA, the CDR3 is TGTGCCAGCAGTTACTCACCGGGACAGGGGTACGAGCAGTACTTC. It translates to CASSYSPGQGYEQYF.

The V call is TRBV7-6, the J call TRBJ2-3, with TRBD2 identical over 7 bases. CDR1 SGHVS and CDR2 FNYEAQ come from the germline V gene. The CDR3 consists of 16 residues. Losses at the gene ends were 1 base for V and 2 bases for J; bases not matched to a gene: 6. CDR3 loop: CASSLGGAGSTDTQYF. CDR3 sequence (DNA): TGTGCCAGCAGCTTAGGGGGAGCGGGATCCACAGATACGCAGTATTTT. Filled out from reference TRBV7-6 and TRBJ2-3, the complete variable domain reads GAGVSQSPRYKVTKRGQDVALRCDPISGHVSLYWYRQALGQGPEFLTYFNYEAQQDKSGLPNDRFSAERPEGSISTLTIQRTEQRDSAMYRCASSLGGAGSTDTQYFGPGTRLTVL.

This clone turned up a few times. V and J are TRBV5-4 and TRBJ1-3; 9 positions match TRBD1. The V and J ends lost 2 bases and 3 bases, in that order; junction bases with no gene match: 6. In germline, CDR1 is SGHNT, CDR2 YYREEE (reference sequence). The CDR3 consists of 16 residues. CDR3 sequence (DNA): TGTGCCAGCAGCTTACCGACAGGGGGTTTTGGAAACACCATATATTTT. Translation: CASSLPTGGFGNTIYF.

The chain carries TRBV6-5 and TRBJ2-5; possible D gene TRBD2, 5 bases. Looked up from germline, CDR1 is MNHEY and CDR2 is SVGAGI. V was shortened by 0 bases and J by 6 bases, with 17 bases between the two germline ends. The CDR3 runs 16 residues. The CDR3: CASSYSLPALAKTQYF. In DNA form, the CDR3 reads TGTGCCAGCAGTTACTCGCTTCCGGCCCTAGCAAAGACCCAGTACTTC.

This clone was found a few times. The genes are TRBV4-1 and TRBJ2-5, with TRBD2 matching 7 bases. V trimming: 1 base; J trimming: 5 bases; junction bases outside the gene matches: 10. Germline loops: CDR1 MGHRA, CDR2 YSYEKL. The CDR3 has 16 amino acids. CDR3 bases: TGCGCCAGCAGCCAAGGGGGTGCCGGGGGAGGGGAGACCCAGTACTTC. Translated: CASSQGGAGGGETQYF.

The CDR3 loop reads CAWSIGQKYEQYF. DNA of the CDR3: TGTGCCTGGAGTATTGGACAGAAATACGAGCAGTACTTC. The chain couples TRBV30 to TRBJ2-7; D might be TRBD1 (6 bases). The germline V gene encodes CDR1 GTSNPN and CDR2 SVGIG (reference sequence). V was trimmed by 2 bases and J by 4 bases, leaving 12 bases between them. The length of the CDR3 is 13 residues.

The V gene is TRBV2, the J gene TRBJ2-5; tentative D call: TRBD1 (6 bases). The length of the CDR3 is 13 residues. V was trimmed by 6 bases and J by 5 bases, leaving 13 bases between them. Germline CDR1 SNHLY, CDR2 FYNNEI. The CDR3 bases are TGTGCCAGCAGCGCCGCAGGGGTCGAGACCCAGTACTTC. Translation: CASSAAGVETQYF.

The chain has TRBV6-5 and TRBJ2-2; TRBD2 aligns across 8 bases. This CDR3 has 15 amino acids. After removal of 2 bases from V and 5 bases from J, the junction contained 4 bases not matched to a gene. In germline, CDR1 is MNHEY, CDR2 SVGAGI. Here the CDR3 DNA reads TGTGCCAGCAGTTACCTGGGACTAGGGACCGGGGAGCTGTTTTTT. Protein product: CASSYLGLGTGELFF.

This clone came up a few times. V usage is TRBV5-1 and J usage is TRBJ1-2, with 7 bases identical to TRBD1. In germline, CDR1 is SGHRS, CDR2 YFSETQ. This CDR3 is 14 amino acids long. With V trimmed by 4 bases and J by 6 bases, 9 bases remained unmatched. CDR3 nucleotide sequence: TGCGCCAGCAGCACTGAAGACAGGGTGCATGGCTACACCTTC. This sequence encodes CASSTEDRVHGYTF.

The chain couples TRBV6-4 to TRBJ1-1, with TRBD1 identical over 11 bases. Per germline, CDR1 MRHNA and CDR2 SNTAGT. The CDR3 consists of 15 residues. V dropped 6 bases and J dropped 2; count of bases not matched to a gene: 5. The CDR3 here is CASRGQGATNTEAFF. The CDR3 DNA reads TGTGCCAGCAGAGGACAGGGGGCGACCAACACTGAAGCTTTCTTT.

DNA for the CDR3: TGTGCCAGCTCACCAGACAGTACAGATACGCAGTATTTT. This codes for CASSPDSTDTQYF. V and J are TRBV18 and TRBJ2-3, with D tentatively TRBD1 (5 bases). This CDR3 contains 13 residues. Looked up from germline, CDR1 is KGHSH and CDR2 is LQKENI. Trimming took off 2 bases at V and 3 bases at J, with 6 bases between the two ends.

The genes are TRBV7-2 and TRBJ2-7, with D perhaps TRBD2 (5 bases). The ends were cut back, 1 base at V and 6 bases at J, with 7 bases in the middle. Germline CDR1 SGHTA, CDR2 FQGNSA. The CDR3 is 12 residues long. The CDR3 sequence is CASSLGTGEQYF. The CDR3 nucleotides read TGTGCCAGCAGCTTAGGGACTGGCGAGCAGTACTTC.

The sample holds a few counts of this clone. The chain has TRBV28 and TRBJ1-5; D not resolved. Per germline, CDR1 MDHEN and CDR2 SYDVKM. The CDR3 has 12 residues. Trimming pared 5 bases from V and 10 bases from J, leaving 12 bases between. The CDR3 is CASSLQRSPQHF. In nucleotides, the CDR3 is TGTGCCAGCAGTCTACAGCGGTCCCCCCAGCATTTT.

V is TRBV28 and J is TRBJ1-2; D not certain. Trimming left V 7 bases short and J 1 base short, with 10 bases between. The length of the CDR3 is 13 residues. Germline V lookup: CDR1 MDHEN, CDR2 SYDVKM. CDR3 nucleotide sequence: TGTGCCAGCACCCCCGGAGGTAACTATGGCTACACCTTC. Its translation: CASTPGGNYGYTF.

The chain uses TRBV6-1 and TRBJ1-1; TRBD1 aligns across 7 bases. From germline, CDR1 is MNHNS and CDR2 SASEGT. The CDR3 is 15 residues long. J gave up 0 bases and V 7 bases, and 8 bases lay outside the gene matches. The CDR3 coding sequence is TGTGCCAGCACCCTTTCGACAGGGATGAACACTGAAGCTTTCTTT. Translating gives CASTLSTGMNTEAFF.

This rearrangement joins TRBV6-5 to TRBJ1-2; D gene uncertain. CDR1 is MNHEY and CDR2 is SVGAGI in the germline V gene. There are 13 residues in the CDR3. Trimming took 5 bases from V and 7 from J, leaving 14 bases between them. The CDR3 DNA reads as TGTGCCAGCAGTGAACCTCCAAACGGTGGCTACACCTTC. Protein sequence: CASSEPPNGGYTF.

This sequence joins TRBV7-9 and TRBJ1-6, with D unclear. The germline V and J ends were trimmed by 4 bases and 14 bases, with 12 bases remaining between them. Germline V gene sequence: CDR1 SEHNR, CDR2 FQNEAQ (reference sequence). The CDR3 sequence is 12 residues long. The CDR3 coding sequence is TGTGCCAGCAGCTCAGCGAGCATGTCCCTCCACTTT. Its protein product is CASSSASMSLHF.

This clone was seen more than once but under ten times. V is TRBV5-6 and J is TRBJ2-7, with 8 positions matching TRBD2. This CDR3 has 16 amino acids. J gave up 6 bases and V 0 bases, and 11 bases lay outside the gene matches. Germline loops: CDR1 SGHDT, CDR2 YYEEEE. This CDR3 reads CASSLASSGPPIEQYF. The CDR3 bases are TGTGCCAGCAGCTTGGCCTCTAGCGGGCCGCCAATCGAGCAGTACTTC.

The table lists this clone with a few counts. The gene calls are TRBV5-5 and TRBJ2-3; TRBD1 aligns across 8 bases. Germline values: CDR1 SGHKS, CDR2 YYEKEE (reference sequence). V lost 4 bases and J lost 1; bases outside the gene matches: 8. This CDR3 comprises 16 residues. For the CDR3, the DNA is TGTGCCAGCAGCCCAACCGGGACAGGAGGCACAGATACGCAGTATTTT. Protein: CASSPTGTGGTDTQYF.

V usage is TRBV6-6 and J usage is TRBJ2-7, with 8 bases that match TRBD2. The trim removed 6 bases at V and 1 base at J, leaving 8 bases unmatched. CDR1 and CDR2 (germline): MNHNY, SVGAGI (reference sequence). The CDR3 loop spans 15 amino acids. DNA of the CDR3: TGTGCCAGCAGCCTCCTCAGCGGGGGATCCTACGAGCAGTACTTC. Translated, it gives CASSLLSGGSYEQYF.

The chain links TRBV7-9 to TRBJ1-2; no reliable D call. The V end lost 0 bases, the J end lost 5 bases, and 7 bases lay between the germline ends. Germline V gene data show CDR1 as SEHNR and CDR2 as FQNEAQ (reference sequence). The CDR3 runs 13 residues. CDR3: CASSLAEVYGYTF. The CDR3 DNA follows: TGTGCCAGCAGCTTAGCGGAGGTTTATGGCTACACCTTC.